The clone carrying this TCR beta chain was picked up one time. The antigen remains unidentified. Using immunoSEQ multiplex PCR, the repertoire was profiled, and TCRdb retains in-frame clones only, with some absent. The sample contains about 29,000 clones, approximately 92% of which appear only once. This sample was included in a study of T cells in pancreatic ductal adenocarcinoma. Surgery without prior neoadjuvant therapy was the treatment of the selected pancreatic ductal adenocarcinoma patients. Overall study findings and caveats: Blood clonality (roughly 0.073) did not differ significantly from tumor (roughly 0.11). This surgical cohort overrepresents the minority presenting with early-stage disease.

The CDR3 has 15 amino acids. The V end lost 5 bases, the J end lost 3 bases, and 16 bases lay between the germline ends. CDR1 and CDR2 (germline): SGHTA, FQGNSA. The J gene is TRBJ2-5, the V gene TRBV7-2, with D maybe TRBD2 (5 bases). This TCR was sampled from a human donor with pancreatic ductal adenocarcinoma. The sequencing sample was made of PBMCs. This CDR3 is CASSLTGVTKETQYF. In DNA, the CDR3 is TGTGCCAGCAGCCTCACCGGGGTAACTAAAGAGACCCAGTACTTC.